This T cell receptor beta chain was retrieved from a study of blood T cells in healthy people across ages. For the second PCR, which ran for about 6 to 11 cycles, a sample-barcoded 5' primer and a J-beta primer mix were used. TCRdb used MiXCR to reprocess the 5' RACE reads, holding one entry per CDR3 protein. The table lists roughly 830,000 distinct CDR3 sequences, approximately 67% of them singletons. The CDR3 runs to 15 residues. J lost 2 bases, V lost 6 bases, and 7 bases had no gene match. Sequencing input: blood. The genes are TRBV12-3 or TRBV12-4 and TRBJ2-3, with 8 bases aligning to TRBD2. This clonotype originated in a man aged 25 to 45 in good health. In DNA form, the CDR3 reads TGTGCCAGCAGCCCCGGGACTAGTCTCACAGATACGCAGTATTTT. Its protein is CASSPGTSLTDTQYF.